Listed here are 23 T cell receptor beta chains from one sample, sequenced in a study of blood T cell repertoires in COVID-19. Here immunoSEQ multiplex PCR was the method, and the copy in TCRdb shows in-frame clones only, minus some. Here the sample spans 200,000 to 300,000 clones, approximately 86% being singletons. The sequenced sample was PBMCs or T cells enriched from blood (not recorded which). These receptor sequences come from a woman aged 40 to 55 with acute COVID-19.

In its sample, this clone was seen a few times. J is TRBJ2-3 and V is TRBV4-1; D unclear. The CDR3 length is 14 residues. The V end lost 0 bases, the J end lost 0 bases, and 4 bases lay between the germline ends. Per the germline V gene, CDR1 is MGHRA and CDR2 is YSYEKL. CDR3 residues: CASSQDPSTDTQYF. In DNA, the CDR3 is TGCGCCAGCAGCCAAGATCCTAGCACAGATACGCAGTATTTT.

V is TRBV28 and J is TRBJ1-6, with D uncertain. The CDR3 consists of 16 residues. The V end lost 3 bases, the J end lost 0 bases, and 9 bases lay between the germline ends. Germline V lookup: CDR1 MDHEN, CDR2 SYDVKM. The CDR3 here is CASSFAASSYNSPLHF. The CDR3, as DNA: TGTGCCAGCAGTTTCGCGGCGAGCTCCTATAATTCACCCCTCCACTTT.

The rearrangement joins TRBV24-1 to TRBJ2-5; no clear D gene. CDR3 length equals 10 residues. Looked up from germline, CDR1 is KGHDR and CDR2 is SFDVKD. The germline V and J ends were trimmed by 9 bases and 7 bases, with 8 bases remaining between them. The CDR3 reads CATHSGTQYF. As DNA, the CDR3 is TGTGCCACCCATTCAGGGACCCAGTACTTC.

V usage is TRBV2 and J usage is TRBJ1-2; TRBD1 might be the D (5 bases). Germline CDR1 reads SNHLY; CDR2 reads FYNNEI. V dropped 5 bases and J dropped 6 bases, with 16 bases sitting between them. CDR3 length equals 14 residues. This chain's CDR3 is CASSSALQGHGYTF. In DNA, the CDR3 is TGTGCCAGCAGTTCGGCCCTCCAGGGTCATGGCTACACCTTC.

The rearrangement uses TRBV11-3 and TRBJ1-1, with D uncertain. The CDR3 runs 14 residues. The V end lost 7 bases, the J end lost 0 bases, and 12 bases lay between the germline ends. Germline loops: CDR1 SGHNT, CDR2 YENEEA. Written as DNA, the CDR3 is TGTGCCAGCAAAGTCGCAGGCCTGAACACTGAAGCTTTCTTT. It specifies CASKVAGLNTEAFF.

A single count supports this clone. This chain links TRBV27 with TRBJ2-3; 9 bases fit TRBD2. The germline V gene has CDR1 MNHEY and CDR2 SMNVEV (reference sequence). The CDR3 loop spans 14 amino acids. V lost 6 bases to trimming and J lost 6 bases; unmatched junction nucleotides: 7. The CDR3 DNA reads TGTGCCAGCAGATTTAGCGGGAGACGTGATACGCAGTATTTT. This gives the protein CASRFSGRRDTQYF.

The chain combines TRBV6-5 with TRBJ2-5; 14 nucleotides line up with TRBD2. In germline, CDR1 is MNHEY, CDR2 SVGAGI. This CDR3 is 15 amino acids long. The trim removed 7 bases at V and 5 bases at J, leaving 6 bases unmatched. The CDR3 region is CASTRLAGGAETQYF. The CDR3 region has the DNA TGTGCCAGCACCCGACTAGCGGGAGGGGCCGAGACCCAGTACTTC.

This clone was detected once. The gene calls are TRBV11-2 and TRBJ2-1; the match to TRBD2 covers 7 bases. Looked up from germline, CDR1 is SGHAT and CDR2 is FQNNGV. This CDR3 region has 14 residues. Trimming took 0 bases from V and 5 from J; bases not matched to a gene: 1. CDR3 residues: CASSLDLADNEQFF. DNA of the CDR3: TGTGCCAGCAGCTTAGATCTAGCGGACAATGAGCAGTTCTTC.

The chain is built from TRBV28 and TRBJ1-6, with TRBD1 as a possible D gene (6 bases). V was trimmed by 4 bases and J by 6 bases, leaving 10 bases between them. The CDR3 is 14 residues long. The germline V gene encodes CDR1 MDHEN and CDR2 SYDVKM. This CDR3 is CASSSQGTNSPLHF. CDR3 DNA sequence: TGTGCCAGCAGTTCACAGGGAACTAATTCACCCCTCCACTTT.

In its sample, this clone was seen once. The chain recombines TRBV24-1 with TRBJ2-5; tentatively, D is TRBD2 (5 bases). V was trimmed by 3 bases and J by 1 base, leaving 11 bases between them. The CDR3 is 15 residues long. The germline V gene encodes CDR1 KGHDR and CDR2 SFDVKD. CDR3 nucleotide sequence: TGTGCCACCAGTGATACCAGGACTCTCCAAGAGACCCAGTACTTC. Residues: CATSDTRTLQETQYF.

The V and J genes are TRBV15 and TRBJ1-2; TRBD1 aligns across 8 bases. V lost 1 base and J lost 4; bases outside the gene matches: 5. CDR1 and CDR2 (germline): LNHNV, YYDKDF (reference sequence). The CDR3 consists of 15 residues. CDR3 DNA: TGTGCCACCAGCAGAGTAAGGACAGGGAGCTATGGCTACACCTTC. This codes for CATSRVRTGSYGYTF.

V gene TRBV7-9 combines with J gene TRBJ2-5; 9 nucleotides match TRBD2. The CDR3 has 16 amino acids. J was trimmed by 0 bases and V by 5 bases; bases with no gene match: 7. Germline V gene data show CDR1 as SEHNR and CDR2 as FQNEAQ (reference sequence). The chain's CDR3 is CASSLPSGNNQETQYF. The CDR3 region has the DNA TGTGCCAGCAGCCTACCTAGCGGGAATAACCAAGAGACCCAGTACTTC.

The rearrangement uses TRBV6-5 and TRBJ2-7, with 8 positions matching TRBD1. The V gene end was trimmed by 4 bases and the J gene end by 5 bases; junction bases not matched to a gene: 4. The CDR3 has 13 residues. The germline CDR1 and CDR2 sequences are MNHEY and SVGAGI. For the CDR3, the DNA is TGTGCCAGCAGTTTAGACAGGGGTGACGAGCAGTACTTC. Translating it yields CASSLDRGDEQYF.

In nucleotides, the CDR3 is TGTGCCAGCCGGGACATTCGTGGCTACACCTTC. Its translation is CASRDIRGYTF. The chain joins TRBV27 to TRBJ1-2, with D perhaps matching TRBD1 (6 bases). From germline, CDR1 is MNHEY and CDR2 SMNVEV (reference sequence). The CDR3 is made up of 11 amino acids. Between the trimmed V and J ends, which lost 8 bases and 7 bases, there was a span of 11 bases.

The V and J genes are TRBV3-1 (or the pseudogene TRBV3-2) and TRBJ2-1, with TRBD2 as a possible D gene (6 bases). The CDR3 extends over 16 amino acids. Germline V gene lookup returns CDR1 LGHDT and CDR2 YNNKEL (reference sequence). Between the trimmed V and J ends, which lost 2 bases and 0 bases, there was a span of 11 bases. This chain's CDR3 is CASSQLSGPSYNEQFF. The CDR3 DNA reads TGTGCCAGCAGCCAACTTAGCGGACCCTCCTACAATGAGCAGTTCTTC.

The chain is built from TRBV7-9 and TRBJ1-6; 8 positions match TRBD1. CDR1 SEHNR and CDR2 FQNEAQ come from the germline V gene (reference sequence). With V trimmed by 8 bases and J by 4 bases, 4 bases remained unmatched. This CDR3 has 14 amino acids. The CDR3 is CASSGQAYNSPLHF. CDR3 sequence (DNA): TGTGCCAGCTCGGGACAGGCGTATAATTCACCCCTCCACTTT.

The chain couples TRBV3-1 (or the pseudogene TRBV3-2) to TRBJ1-1; D gene unclear. The CDR3 contains 13 residues. Germline V CDR1 and CDR2: LGHDT, YNNKEL (reference sequence). V was shortened by 0 bases and J by 7 bases, with 9 bases between the two germline ends. The DNA of the CDR3 is TGTGCCAGCAGCCAAGACTCTTGGCTTGAAGCTTTCTTT. This translates into CASSQDSWLEAFF.

V usage is TRBV6-6 and J usage is TRBJ2-2, with 10 bases lining up with TRBD1. J lost 6 bases, V lost 5 bases, and 12 bases had no gene match. This CDR3 is built from 17 residues. Per germline, CDR1 MNHNY and CDR2 SVGAGI (reference sequence). The CDR3 here is CASSPIWGTGEAGELFF. DNA of the CDR3: TGTGCCAGCAGTCCGATATGGGGGACAGGGGAAGCCGGGGAGCTGTTTTTT.

The V call is TRBV7-9, the J call TRBJ2-7; 8 nucleotides match TRBD1. V trimming: 5 bases; J trimming: 6 bases; junction bases outside the gene matches: 12. Germline assignment: CDR1 SEHNR and CDR2 FQNEAQ (reference sequence). This CDR3 spans 15 amino acids. This CDR3 reads CASSNGQGSEREQYF. The CDR3 region has the DNA TGTGCCAGCAGCAATGGACAGGGTAGCGAGCGCGAGCAGTACTTC.

The chain has TRBV9 and TRBJ2-5; 8 nucleotides align to TRBD1. With V trimmed by 4 bases and J by 4 bases, 12 bases remained unmatched. Germline V gives CDR1 SGDLS, CDR2 YYNGEE. CDR3 length: 16 amino acids. The CDR3: CASSPGTGSLGETQYF. The DNA for the CDR3 is TGTGCCAGCAGCCCGGGGACAGGCTCCCTTGGAGAGACCCAGTACTTC.

The gene calls are TRBV20-1 and TRBJ1-2; D is unresolved. The CDR3 covers 11 residues. Germline CDR1 and CDR2: DFQATT and SNEGSKA (reference sequence). The ends were cut back, 0 bases at V and 8 bases at J, with 7 bases in the middle. The CDR3 region is CSARDEGGYTF. The DNA for the CDR3 is TGCAGTGCTAGAGATGAGGGCGGCTACACCTTC.

V gene TRBV19 combines with J gene TRBJ2-4, with 9 positions matching TRBD1. Germline V gene data show CDR1 as LNHDA and CDR2 as SQIVND (reference sequence). V lost 5 bases and J lost 7; bases outside the gene matches: 9. The CDR3 sequence is 15 residues long. The CDR3 region has the DNA TGTGCCAGTAGTGGAAGACAGGGGGTTGGGAACATTCAGTACTTC. Translated, it gives CASSGRQGVGNIQYF.

The chain has TRBV18 and TRBJ2-2; D might be TRBD2 (5 bases). This CDR3 is built from 16 residues. CDR1 and CDR2 from the germline V gene are KGHSH and LQKENI. Deletions cut 0 bases from V and 4 bases from J, with 12 bases between. CDR3 region: CASSPPIQRSTGELFF. CDR3 nucleotides: TGTGCCAGCTCACCACCCATACAGCGGAGCACCGGGGAGCTGTTTTTT.